This TCR beta chain appears in the sequencing data of a study of blood T cell repertoires in COVID-19. Study details: Collection of acute and convalescent COVID-19 samples took place in the United States, Italy and Spain. PBMCs, B-cell-depleted T cells, or T cells were the source of the cDNA or gDNA that made up the material.

Enrolled through a virtual design, the participants were between roughly 18 and 90 years of age and came from under 30 US areas. Authors' processing steps: Researchers report that nucleated cell counts were estimated from reference gene primer amplification. Generated by immunoSEQ multiplex PCR, the TCRdb table keeps only in-frame clones and is missing some. V, J and clone size were drawn from that table, and D and trimming were deduced from the DNA. Of just over 350,000 clones listed, about 88% are singletons. In germline, CDR1 is SEHNR, CDR2 FQNEAQ (reference sequence). The length of the CDR3 is 15 residues. The V segment lost 4 bases and the J segment 7 bases; nucleotides outside the gene matches: 5.

Sequenced: PBMCs or T cells enriched from blood (not recorded which). This chain links TRBV7-9 with TRBJ2-1; 12 positions match TRBD1. The origin of this receptor is a woman younger than 45 who had recovered from COVID-19. CDR3 bases: TGTGCCAGCAGCTCGGGACAGGGGGCGCGGAATGAGCAGTTCTTC. Translating it yields CASSSGQGARNEQFF.